Presented here are 23 T cell receptor beta chains from one specimen sequenced in a study of OX40 agonist ivuxolimab in advanced cancers. Sequencing was performed with immunoSEQ multiplex PCR; in TCRdb, only in-frame clones are kept and a portion is missing. The table has 55,000 to 75,000 clones, 80% to 85% seen once. Source: CD4+ or CD8+ T cells sorted from blood, taken in a trial of the OX40 agonist ivuxolimab. The receptors come from an adult with an advanced solid tumor such as melanoma, head and neck, liver or kidney cancer.

The chain joins TRBV5-4 to TRBJ1-2; tentatively, D is TRBD1 (5 bases). The length of the CDR3 is 14 residues. Trimming stripped 4 bases from V and 7 bases from J, with 17 bases between. The germline V gene encodes CDR1 SGHNT and CDR2 YYREEE (reference sequence). The CDR3 sequence: CASSVGPGGFGYTF. CDR3 DNA sequence: TGTGCCAGCAGCGTGGGACCGGGGGGGTTTGGCTACACCTTC.

This chain links TRBV27 with TRBJ1-4; D call uncertain. V gave up 2 bases and J gave up 0 bases, with 7 bases separating them. CDR1 is MNHEY and CDR2 is SMNVEV in the germline V gene (reference sequence). The CDR3 totals 15 residues. DNA for the CDR3: TGTGCCAGCAGTTTAGAGCTAGCAACTAATGAAAAACTGTTTTTT. It specifies CASSLELATNEKLFF.

This clone has just one count. The chain has TRBV7-2 and TRBJ2-7, with D hard to call. The V end lost 1 base, the J end lost 2 bases, and 6 bases lay between the germline ends. Per the germline V gene, CDR1 is SGHTA and CDR2 is FQGNSA. The CDR3 is 13 amino acids. The CDR3 reads CASSLDPAYEQYV. CDR3 nucleotides: TGTGCCAGCAGCTTAGATCCAGCCTACGAGCAGTACGTC.

The table lists this clone with a count of one. The rearrangement uses TRBV19 and TRBJ1-1; D gene uncertain. The CDR3 spans 17 residues. Deletions cut 0 bases from V and 3 bases from J, with 17 bases between. The germline gives CDR1 LNHDA, CDR2 SQIVND (reference sequence). This chain's CDR3 is CASSIDRFSNWDTEAFF. In nucleotides, the CDR3 is TGTGCCAGTAGTATAGATCGATTTTCCAACTGGGACACTGAAGCTTTCTTT.

The chain carries TRBV19 and TRBJ1-1; D possibly corresponds to TRBD1 (5 bases). The ends were cut back, 7 bases at V and 1 base at J, with 13 bases in the middle. Germline values: CDR1 LNHDA, CDR2 SQIVND (reference sequence). The length of the CDR3 is 14 residues. Written as DNA, the CDR3 is TGTGCCAGTAAGCGAGACAGCTCGAACACTGAAGCTTTCTTT. Translating it yields CASKRDSSNTEAFF.

This clone showed up just once. The rearrangement joins TRBV7-9 to TRBJ2-3; 9 bases are a match to TRBD2. Trimming cost V 3 bases and J 0 bases; bases outside gene matches: 7. This CDR3 region has 17 residues. Germline lookup yields CDR1 SEHNR and CDR2 FQNEAQ (reference sequence). The CDR3 loop reads CASSLGIAGASTDTQYF. The DNA of the CDR3 is TGTGCCAGCAGCTTGGGCATAGCGGGGGCTAGCACAGATACGCAGTATTTT. The full variable domain, with the rest looked up from reference TRBV7-9 and TRBJ2-3, is DTGVSQNPRHKITKRGQNVTFRCDPISEHNRLYWYRQTLGQGPEFLTYFQNEAQLEKSRLLSDRFSAERPKGSFSTLEIQRTEQGDSAMYLCASSLGIAGASTDTQYFGPGTRLTVL.

The chain recombines TRBV29-1 with TRBJ2-5, with 11 positions matching TRBD1. Losses at the gene ends were 3 bases for V and 4 bases for J; bases not matched to a gene: 1. The CDR3 totals 13 residues. The germline V gene encodes CDR1 SQVTM and CDR2 ANQGSEA. CDR3: CSVEDRGRETQYF. As DNA, the CDR3 is TGCAGCGTTGAGGACAGGGGGCGAGAGACCCAGTACTTC. Drawing the rest from reference TRBV29-1 and TRBJ2-5, the complete variable domain is SAVISQKPSRDICQRGTSLTIQCQVDSQVTMMFWYRQQPGQSLTLIATANQGSEATYESGFVIDKFPISRPNLTFSTLTVSNMSPEDSSIYLCSVEDRGRETQYFGPGTRLLVL.

The chain recombines TRBV19 with TRBJ2-3, with 7 nucleotides matching TRBD1. V was pared by 5 bases and J by 4 bases, with 6 bases of the junction left unmatched. Germline assignment: CDR1 LNHDA and CDR2 SQIVND (reference sequence). The CDR3 sequence is 14 residues long. CDR3 sequence: CASSPGTDADTQYF. The DNA of the CDR3 is TGTGCCAGTAGTCCCGGGACAGATGCAGATACGCAGTATTTT. The variable domain in full, completed from reference TRBV19 and TRBJ2-3, reads DGGITQSPKYLFRKEGQNVTLSCEQNLNHDAMYWYRQDPGQGLRLIYYSQIVNDFQKGDIAEGYSVSREKKESFPLTVTSAQKNPTAFYLCASSPGTDADTQYFGPGTRLTVL.

The CDR3: CASSSWTVGTEAFF. CDR3 DNA sequence: TGTGCCAGCAGCTCCTGGACAGTGGGCACTGAAGCTTTCTTT. The chain combines TRBV7-2 with TRBJ1-1; maybe TRBD1 (6 bases). Germline V gene data show CDR1 as SGHTA and CDR2 as FQGNSA. The CDR3 consists of 14 residues. The V and J ends lost 4 bases and 4 bases respectively, with 13 bases between them.

The rearrangement joins TRBV5-1 to TRBJ2-2; 11 bases line up with TRBD2. CDR3 length: 16 residues. Germline V gives CDR1 SGHRS, CDR2 YFSETQ. V lost 5 bases to trimming and J lost 5 bases; unmatched junction nucleotides: 8. Written as DNA, the CDR3 is TGCGCCAGCAGACTAGCGGGAGATTGGGTTACCGGGGAGCTGTTTTTT. Its protein product is CASRLAGDWVTGELFF.

The chain joins TRBV29-1 to TRBJ2-5; 7 bases are a match to TRBD1. The DNA end is a closer match to TRBJ2-7, so the J assignment may be wrong. The germline V gene encodes CDR1 SQVTM and CDR2 ANQGSEA. The CDR3 runs 11 residues. DNA of the CDR3: TGCAGCGCGGGGACAGCCTACGAGCAGTACTTC. Translating gives CSAGTAYEQYF.

V is TRBV19 and J is TRBJ2-1; D might be TRBD2 (5 bases). The CDR3 runs to 16 residues. CDR1 and CDR2 from the germline V gene are LNHDA and SQIVND (reference sequence). Trimming removed 5 bases from V and 0 bases from J, with 14 bases in between. CDR3 sequence (DNA): TGTGCCAGTAGTTCGATTGGCGGAGGCTCCTACAATGAGCAGTTCTTC. Residues: CASSSIGGGSYNEQFF.

The rearrangement joins TRBV30 to TRBJ2-2; a weak D match, TRBD1 (5 bases). This CDR3 is built from 14 residues. The V gene's germline CDR1 is GTSNPN and CDR2 SVGIG (reference sequence). The V end lost 3 bases, the J end lost 1 base, and 9 bases lay between the germline ends. CDR3 loop: CAWRADRNTGELFF. For the CDR3, the DNA is TGTGCCTGGAGGGCCGACAGGAACACCGGGGAGCTGTTTTTT.

The gene calls are TRBV6-4 and TRBJ2-5; either TRBD1 or TRBD2 may supply D (6 bases each). In germline, CDR1 is MRHNA, CDR2 SNTAGT. This CDR3 region has 13 residues. The V end was cut by 3 bases, the J end by 4 bases, with 9 bases between. The CDR3 sequence is CASSEQGGETQYF. CDR3 nucleotides: TGTGCCAGCAGTGAACAGGGAGGAGAGACCCAGTACTTC.

V usage is TRBV19 and J usage is TRBJ2-1; TRBD2 matches 8 bases. The germline CDR1 and CDR2 sequences are LNHDA and SQIVND (reference sequence). CDR3 length: 15 amino acids. Losses at the gene ends were 7 bases for V and 0 bases for J; bases not matched to a gene: 5. The CDR3 loop is CASKQRGSSYNEQFF. In DNA form, the CDR3 reads TGTGCCAGTAAACAGCGGGGGAGCTCCTACAATGAGCAGTTCTTC.

CDR3 in amino acids: CASSIGSMGAGQPQHF. CDR3 coding DNA: TGTGCCAGTAGTATAGGGTCAATGGGGGCCGGTCAGCCCCAGCATTTT. The chain is built from TRBV19 and TRBJ1-5; tentative D call: TRBD1 (6 bases). Trimming shortened V by 1 base and J by 6 bases, and 16 bases separated the two germline ends. The germline V gene encodes CDR1 LNHDA and CDR2 SQIVND (reference sequence). The CDR3 loop spans 16 amino acids.

V gene TRBV30 combines with J gene TRBJ2-4, with 7 bases that match TRBD2. Trimming removed 3 bases from V and 2 bases from J; junction bases left unmatched: 16. This CDR3 comprises 18 residues. Germline V CDR1 and CDR2: GTSNPN, SVGIG (reference sequence). The CDR3 region is CAWSARGKREVTKNIQYF. The CDR3 bases are TGTGCCTGGAGCGCGCGGGGGAAGCGGGAAGTCACCAAAAACATTCAGTACTTC.

J is TRBJ2-3 and V is TRBV7-9; no clear D. V lost 6 bases and J 9 bases, leaving 16 bases between the germline ends. The germline V gene encodes CDR1 SEHNR and CDR2 FQNEAQ (reference sequence). The CDR3 covers 13 residues. The DNA of the CDR3 is TGTGCCAGCAGTTCCCCCTCCTTAGGGACGCAGTATTTT. Translation gives CASSSPSLGTQYF.

This CDR3 is CASSVAGQPYNEQFF. CDR3 DNA: TGTGCCAGCAGCGTGGCAGGACAGCCTTACAATGAGCAGTTCTTC. This rearrangement joins TRBV9 to TRBJ2-1, with D perhaps matching TRBD1 (6 bases). The CDR3 contains 15 residues. Germline values: CDR1 SGDLS, CDR2 YYNGEE. The V and J ends lost 2 bases and 4 bases respectively, with 13 bases between them.

The rearrangement links TRBV7-3 to TRBJ2-2; 12 bases are a match to TRBD2. Germline V CDR1 and CDR2: SGHTA, FQGTGA. CDR3 length equals 17 residues. The V segment lost 2 bases and the J segment 4 bases; nucleotides outside the gene matches: 5. The CDR3 DNA reads as TGTGCCAGCAGCTTATCTAGCGGGAGGGCCGGCACCGGGGAGCTGTTTTTT. Encoded protein: CASSLSSGRAGTGELFF.

This clone has just a few counts. The gene calls are TRBV14 and TRBJ1-4; 7 bases line up with TRBD1. This CDR3 has 14 residues. The germline gives CDR1 SGHDN, CDR2 FVKESK. V shed 1 base and J 10 bases; nucleotides not matched to a gene: 6. CDR3 nucleotide sequence: TGTGCCAGCAGCCAAGCAATGGGGGACAGAAAACTGTTTTTT. Translation: CASSQAMGDRKLFF.

This chain uses TRBV5-1 with TRBJ1-4; D is uncertain. Trimming stripped 0 bases from V and 1 base from J, with 10 bases between. CDR1 is SGHRS and CDR2 is YFSETQ in the germline V gene. CDR3 length: 16 amino acids. The CDR3 nucleotides read TGCGCCAGCAGCTTGGACCCAACGGGAACTAATGAAAAACTGTTTTTT. This gives the protein CASSLDPTGTNEKLFF.

V gene TRBV5-1 combines with J gene TRBJ2-7; D is unresolved. CDR3 length equals 13 residues. Trimming stripped 4 bases from V and 6 bases from J, with 14 bases between. Germline CDR1 reads SGHRS; CDR2 reads YFSETQ. This chain's CDR3 is CASSPSPHLEQYF. CDR3 nucleotides: TGCGCCAGCAGCCCCTCGCCTCACCTCGAGCAGTACTTC.